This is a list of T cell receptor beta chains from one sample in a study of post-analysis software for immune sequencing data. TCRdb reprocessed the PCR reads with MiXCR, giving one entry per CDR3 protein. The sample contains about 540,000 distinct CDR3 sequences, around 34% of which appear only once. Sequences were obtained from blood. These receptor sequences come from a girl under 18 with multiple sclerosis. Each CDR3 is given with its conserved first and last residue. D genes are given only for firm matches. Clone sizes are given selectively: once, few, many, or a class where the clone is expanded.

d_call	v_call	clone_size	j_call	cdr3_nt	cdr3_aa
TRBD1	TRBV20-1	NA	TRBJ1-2	TGCAGTGCTCGCTTGGCAGGGGGTGAAGGCTACACCTTC	CSARLAGGEGYTF
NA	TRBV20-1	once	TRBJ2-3	TGCAGTGCTAGCGCGTTAGTGGGCACAGATACGCAGTATTTT	CSASALVGTDTQYF
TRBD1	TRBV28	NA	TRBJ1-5	TGTGCCAGCAGTTTTTGGGACAGGGACCAGCATTTT	CASSFWDRDQHF
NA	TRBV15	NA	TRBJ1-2	TGTGCCACCAGCAGAGGGGTTGGTTTCTATGGCTACACCTTC	CATSRGVGFYGYTF
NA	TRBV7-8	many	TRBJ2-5	TGTGCCAGCAGCTTAGACTACCAAGAGACCCAGTACTTC	CASSLDYQETQYF
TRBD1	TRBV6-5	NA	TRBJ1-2	TGTGCCAGCAGTGTAACAGGGGAGTATGGCTACACCTTC	CASSVTGEYGYTF
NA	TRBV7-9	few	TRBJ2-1	TGTGCCAGCAGTTTTGGACCTGAGGGGGTTCGTGAGCAGTTCTTC	CASSFGPEGVREQFF
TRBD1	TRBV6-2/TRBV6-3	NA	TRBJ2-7	TGTGCCACCACAAGCGGACAGGGAATCTACGAGCAGTACTTC	CATTSGQGIYEQYF
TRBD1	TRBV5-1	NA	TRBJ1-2	TGCGCCAGCAGCTTGGAGGGACAGGTCTACTATGGCTACACCTTC	CASSLEGQVYYGYTF
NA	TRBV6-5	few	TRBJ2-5	TGTGCCAGCCGAAGCGAGGGAATCCAAGAGACCCAGTACTTC	CASRSEGIQETQYF
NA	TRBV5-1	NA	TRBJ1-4	TGCGCCAGCAGCTTGGAGGGCAGCCTCACAACTAATGAAAAACTGTTTTTT	CASSLEGSLTTNEKLFF
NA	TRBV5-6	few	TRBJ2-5	TGTGCCAGCAGCTTGGATGTGGGCAGAGAGACCCAGTACTTC	CASSLDVGRETQYF
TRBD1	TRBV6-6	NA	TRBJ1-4	TGTGCCAGCAGTCCGGCGGGACAGGAGCCCGAAAAACTGTTTTTT	CASSPAGQEPEKLFF
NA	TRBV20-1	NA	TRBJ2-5	TGCAGTGCTAACCGCCGAGCGTACCAAGAGACCCAGTACTTC	CSANRRAYQETQYF
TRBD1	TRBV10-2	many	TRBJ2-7	TGCGCCACCGCTGACAGGGCCTACGAGCAGTACTTC	CATADRAYEQYF
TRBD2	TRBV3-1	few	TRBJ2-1	TGTGCCAGCAGCCCGGGACTAGCGAATGAGCAGTTCTTC	CASSPGLANEQFF
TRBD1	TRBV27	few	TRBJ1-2	TGTGCCAGCAGTCCCCAGGGGGGCCTCCCAGGCATTGGCTACACCTTC	CASSPQGGLPGIGYTF
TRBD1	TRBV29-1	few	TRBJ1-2	TGCAGCGTTGGGGGACAGGAAGACTATGGCTACACCTTC	CSVGGQEDYGYTF
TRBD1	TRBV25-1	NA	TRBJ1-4	TGTGCCAGCAGTGAATCGGACAGGGAGGTTGAAAAACTGTTTTTT	CASSESDREVEKLFF
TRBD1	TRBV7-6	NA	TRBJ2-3	TGTGCCAGCAGCCGGGACAGGGTGACAGATACGCAGTATTTT	CASSRDRVTDTQYF
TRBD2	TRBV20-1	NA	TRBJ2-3	TGCAGTTCCCCGCGGGGGGGCCGCCCAGATACGCAGTATTTT	CSSPRGGRPDTQYF
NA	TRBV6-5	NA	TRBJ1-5	TGTGCCAGCAGCGGGCCTGGGGGCAATCAGCCCCAGCATTTT	CASSGPGGNQPQHF
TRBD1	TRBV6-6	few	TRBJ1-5	TGTGCCAGCAGTCGTGGGACAGGGGCTCTCCCCCAGCATTTT	CASSRGTGALPQHF
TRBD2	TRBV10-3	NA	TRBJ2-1	TGTGCCATCAGGGCCCTAGCGGCCCACAATGAGCAGTTCTTC	CAIRALAAHNEQFF
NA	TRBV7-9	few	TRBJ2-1	TGTGCCAGCAGCTTGTCCGTTTTTGGTTTGGAGTTCTTC	CASSLSVFGLEFF
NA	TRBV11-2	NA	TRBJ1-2	TGTGCCAGCAGCTTAAGAGGGAGGGATGGCTACACCTTC	CASSLRGRDGYTF
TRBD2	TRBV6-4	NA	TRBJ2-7	TGTGCCAGCATAGTCGGGGGGGCCTACAATGAGCAGTACTTC	CASIVGGAYNEQYF
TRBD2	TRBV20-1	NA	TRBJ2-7	TGCAGTGCTAGAGATCGGTCCCTGTTAGCGGGGGGGAGCTCCTACGAGCAGTACTTC	CSARDRSLLAGGSSYEQYF
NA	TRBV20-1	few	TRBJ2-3	TGCAGTGCTTGGGTGGACCGTTCCACAGATACGCAGTATTTT	CSAWVDRSTDTQYF
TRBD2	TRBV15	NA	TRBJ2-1	TGTGCCACCAGCAGAGAAGGGACTAGCGGGGGTAATGAGCAGTTCTTC	CATSREGTSGGNEQFF
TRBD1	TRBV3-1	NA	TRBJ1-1	TGTACCAGCAGTCGACCGACAGGGCCGAACACTGAAGCTTTCTTT	CTSSRPTGPNTEAFF
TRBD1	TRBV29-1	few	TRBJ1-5	TGCAGCGTTGCAGGGGGGGCCAATCAGCCCCAGCATTTT	CSVAGGANQPQHF
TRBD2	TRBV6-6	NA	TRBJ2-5	TGTGCCAGCAGTTACGCTAGCGGGGGGCCCGAGACCCAGTACTTC	CASSYASGGPETQYF
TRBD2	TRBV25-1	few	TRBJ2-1	TGTGCCGGGGGACTAGCGGGGAACAATGAGCAGTTCTTC	CAGGLAGNNEQFF
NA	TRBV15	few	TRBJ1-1	TGTGCCACCAGCAGAGATTCAGAAGTAGGAACTGAAGCTTTCTTT	CATSRDSEVGTEAFF